These 20 T cell receptor beta chains originate from one sample sequenced in a study of response to subunit inactivated influenza vaccine. TCRdb called the RT-PCR reads again in MiXCR, with one record for every CDR3 protein. This table has about 540,000 distinct CDR3 sequences, under 25% appearing once. The sample was also linked to a second study, of T cells expressing NK-cell markers. That investigation notes: What made the TCR beta cDNA was 5'RACE template switching with UMIs.

Sequenced here: CD4+ T cells sorted from PBMCs, sampled roughly 12 days after vaccination. Every receptor here comes from a middle-aged man who received an inactivated influenza vaccine.

This clonotype appeared many times. The genes are TRBV12-3 or TRBV12-4 and TRBJ1-2; the D is unclear. This CDR3 has 14 residues. Trimming stripped 3 bases from V and 2 bases from J, with 10 bases between. The DNA for the CDR3 is TGTGCCAGCAGTTTGAAAGGTTCAAACTATGGCTACACCTTC. Its translation: CASSLKGSNYGYTF.

This clonotype came up a few times. The rearrangement uses TRBV11-2 and TRBJ1-5, with unresolved D. CDR3 length: 15 amino acids. Germline V lookup: CDR1 SGHAT, CDR2 FQNNGV. V was clipped by 2 bases and J by 1 base, with 9 bases between them. The CDR3 here is CASSLTGSSNQPQHF. CDR3 bases: TGTGCCAGCAGCTTAACTGGCTCCAGCAATCAGCCCCAGCATTTT.

This clonotype was seen a handful of times. V usage is TRBV3-1 and J usage is TRBJ1-5; D is possibly TRBD1 (5 bases). Deletions cut 3 bases from V and 1 base from J, with 10 bases between. Germline values: CDR1 LGHDT, CDR2 YNNKEL (reference sequence). The CDR3 runs to 15 residues. The CDR3 reads CASSQQGSSNQPQHF. The CDR3 region has the DNA TGTGCCAGCAGCCAGCAGGGTTCGAGCAATCAGCCCCAGCATTTT.

This chain connects TRBV6-2 or TRBV6-3 to TRBJ2-5, with 13 positions matching TRBD2. V shed 2 bases, J shed 5 bases, and the junction held 8 bases outside the gene matches. Germline-derived CDR1 and CDR2 are MNHEY and SVGEGT. There are 17 residues in the CDR3. The CDR3 region is CASSYGRTSGSGETQYF. CDR3 nucleotide sequence: TGTGCCAGCAGTTACGGACGGACTAGCGGGAGTGGGGAGACCCAGTACTTC.

This clonotype was detected a few times. The chain has TRBV28 and TRBJ2-3, with 9 bases lining up with TRBD2. With 6 bases clipped from V and 6 bases from J, the junction kept 4 bases outside the gene matches. This CDR3 is 13 amino acids long. CDR1 is MDHEN, CDR2 SYDVKM, per germline. CDR3 region: CASSLAGRDTQYF. In DNA, the CDR3 is TGTGCCAGCAGCCTAGCGGGGAGGGATACGCAGTATTTT.

In this sample, this clonotype turned up many times. The V and J genes are TRBV3-1 and TRBJ1-1; D is possibly TRBD1 (5 bases). Germline V gene sequence: CDR1 LGHDT, CDR2 YNNKEL (reference sequence). The ends were cut back, 1 base at V and 10 bases at J, with 10 bases in the middle. CDR3 length equals 12 residues. This chain's CDR3 is CASSQGGRGAFF. CDR3 in DNA: TGTGCCAGCAGCCAAGGGGGACGAGGAGCTTTCTTT.

The table lists this clonotype with a few counts. V gene TRBV5-1 combines with J gene TRBJ1-2; D gene ambiguous. This CDR3 is built from 13 residues. CDR1 and CDR2 (germline): SGHRS, YFSETQ. V lost 7 bases and J lost 1, with 11 bases in between. Here the CDR3 reads CASAPEDNYGYTF. CDR3 nucleotides: TGCGCCAGCGCCCCGGAGGATAACTATGGCTACACCTTC.

A remark on this clonotype: One end of the junction fails to match germline, which may point to a read error. V and J are TRBV5-1 and TRBJ2-3; D unclear. Germline V gives CDR1 SGHRS, CDR2 YFSETQ. This CDR3 is built from 14 residues. CDR3 region: CASRLGAFGDTQYF. CDR3 bases: TGCGCCAGCAGGTTGGGCGCTTTTGGGGATACGCAGTATTTT.

The chain uses TRBV5-5 and TRBJ2-2; 9 bases line up with TRBD1. The CDR3 has 15 residues. The germline CDR1 and CDR2 sequences are SGHKS and YYEKEE (reference sequence). The trim removed 4 bases at V and 6 bases at J, leaving 7 bases unmatched. CDR3 nucleotides: TGTGCCAGCAGCAGCGGACAGGGGTTCGCCGGGGAGCTGTTTTTT. It translates to CASSSGQGFAGELFF.

This clonotype has only a few counts. V gene TRBV7-2 combines with J gene TRBJ2-4; TRBD2 matches at 15 bases. The CDR3 loop spans 17 amino acids. CDR1 and CDR2 from the germline V gene are SGHTA and FQGNSA. Trimming removed 2 bases from V and 6 bases from J; junction bases left unmatched: 5. CDR3: CASSLRGTSGGINIQYF. DNA of the CDR3: TGTGCCAGCAGCTTAAGAGGGACTAGCGGGGGGATAAACATTCAGTACTTC. The entire variable domain, with the rest obtained from reference TRBV7-2 and TRBJ2-4, is as follows: GAGVSQSPSNKVTEKGKDVELRCDPISGHTALYWYRQSLGQGLEFLIYFQGNSAPDKSGLPSDRFSAERTGGSVSTLTIQRTQQEDSAVYLCASSLRGTSGGINIQYFGAGTRLSVL.

This clonotype was recorded once. The V and J genes are TRBV28 and TRBJ2-1; 8 bases agree with TRBD2. The CDR3 covers 15 residues. Trimming at V came to 6 bases and at J to 3 bases, leaving 7 bases not matched to a gene. CDR1 MDHEN and CDR2 SYDVKM come from the germline V gene. The CDR3 protein is CASRQGLGGYNEQFF. Here the CDR3 DNA reads TGTGCCAGCAGACAGGGACTAGGGGGCTACAATGAGCAGTTCTTC. Supplemented by reference TRBV28 and TRBJ2-1, the full variable domain reads DVKVTQSSRYLVKRTGEKVFLECVQDMDHENMFWYRQDPGLGLRLIYFSYDVKMKEKGDIPEGYSVSREKKERFSLILESASTNQTSMYLCASRQGLGGYNEQFFGPGTRLTVL.

This chain uses TRBV5-1 with TRBJ1-2; a possible D gene is TRBD1 (5 bases). Germline V lookup: CDR1 SGHRS, CDR2 YFSETQ. The CDR3 is 12 amino acids. Trimming pared 9 bases from V and 3 bases from J, leaving 12 bases between. CDR3 protein: CATGPGDYGYTF. DNA for the CDR3: TGCGCCACAGGGCCTGGCGACTATGGCTACACCTTC.

This clonotype occurred many times. The V call is TRBV29-1, the J call TRBJ2-3, with TRBD2 identical over 7 bases. The junction had 8 bases not matched to a gene; V was cut back by 3 bases and J by 2 bases. The CDR3 extends over 15 amino acids. The germline V gene encodes CDR1 SQVTM and CDR2 ANQGSEA. The CDR3, as DNA: TGCAGCGTTGATTCAGCGGGAAGATACACAGATACGCAGTATTTT. The encoded protein is CSVDSAGRYTDTQYF.

In its sample, this clonotype was seen a few times. The chain carries TRBV12-3 or TRBV12-4 and TRBJ1-6, with D tentatively TRBD1 (5 bases). CDR3 size: 18 residues. Deletions cut 6 bases from V and 6 bases from J, with 24 bases between. The CDR3 DNA reads TGTGCCAGCAGCAAGGGAGCCGTATGGGACTCGCGTAATTCACCCCTCCACTTT. Translating it yields CASSKGAVWDSRNSPLHF.

This clonotype was seen a handful of times. The rearrangement links TRBV12-3 or TRBV12-4 to TRBJ2-1; 7 bases match TRBD2. Trimming cost V 5 bases and J 9 bases; bases outside gene matches: 7. The CDR3 is 13 residues long. The CDR3 DNA is TGTGCCAGCAGTCCTAGCGGCCGGGGTGAGCAGTTCTTC. Protein product: CASSPSGRGEQFF.

CDR3 amino acids: CASHFAREDEQFF. CDR3 DNA: TGTGCCAGCCACTTTGCTCGGGAGGATGAGCAGTTCTTC. The chain is built from TRBV6-1 and TRBJ2-1; 7 nucleotides match TRBD2. The CDR3 consists of 13 residues. With 8 bases clipped from V and 8 bases from J, the junction kept 9 bases outside the gene matches. From germline, CDR1 is MNHNS and CDR2 SASEGT.

This clonotype was seen only a few times. The rearrangement joins TRBV11-2 to TRBJ2-1; 12 nucleotides align to TRBD2. This CDR3 is built from 19 residues. From germline, CDR1 is SGHAT and CDR2 FQNNGV. The V gene end was trimmed by 5 bases and the J gene end by 4 bases; junction bases not matched to a gene: 15. The CDR3: CASSLTSGRNPKDYNEQFF. In nucleotides, the CDR3 is TGTGCCAGCAGCCTGACTAGCGGGAGAAATCCGAAGGATTACAATGAGCAGTTCTTC.

The chain joins TRBV12-3 or TRBV12-4 to TRBJ2-7, with TRBD1 matching 7 bases. The CDR3 runs to 15 residues. V lost 6 bases, J lost 7 bases, and 15 bases stayed unmatched. The CDR3 spells CASSVRARGSGEQYF. The DNA of the CDR3 is TGTGCCAGCAGCGTAAGGGCCAGGGGGTCGGGGGAGCAGTACTTC.

J is TRBJ2-2 and V is TRBV6-5; a possible D gene is TRBD1 (7 bases). The CDR3 is 15 amino acids. Per the germline V gene, CDR1 is MNHEY and CDR2 is SVGAGI. Trimming pared 0 bases from V and 6 bases from J, leaving 11 bases between. In DNA, the CDR3 is TGTGCCAGCAGTTACTCCGGCAGGGGGGCCGGGGAGCTGTTTTTT. Translation: CASSYSGRGAGELFF.

The chain employs TRBV6-7 and TRBJ2-1; 9 bases match TRBD2. TRBV6-7 counts as an open reading frame of uncertain function. The V segment lost 2 bases and the J segment 1 base; nucleotides outside the gene matches: 3. The CDR3 runs 16 residues. The CDR3 coding sequence is TGTGCCAGCAGTTACGAGCGGGGGGTGTCCTACAATGAGCAGTTCTTC. This sequence encodes CASSYERGVSYNEQFF.